The present T cell receptor beta chain was sequenced within a study of T cells in Graves' hyperthyroidism and ophthalmopathy. Whole-study results and caveats: Clonotypes that were expanded in thyroid above 0.001 mostly appeared in blood too. Ophthalmopathy was identified by the model a median about 6 months ahead of onset.

Absence of ophthalmopathy progression within 18 months defined stable Graves' hyperthyroidism. The hyperthyroidism was newly diagnosed and had lasted under 2 months; the patients were aged 18 to 65. There are many counts of this clonotype. Antigen specificity is unknown. The source material, RNA transcripts, was used to amplify TCR beta CDR3 regions. In the first-round RT-PCR of the TCR CDR3, the HTBI primer set was used. MiXCR, applied by TCRdb to the multiplex PCR reads, yields one record per CDR3 protein. The profile shows hundreds of thousands of distinct CDR3 sequences, 13% to 15% of them singletons. The sequence derives from a woman under 30 with Graves' hyperthyroidism. The sample comprised blood.

The CDR3 DNA reads as TGTGCCAGCAGTTCGATCCGGACAGGAAGGAACACTGAAGCTTTCTTT. It encodes CASSSIRTGRNTEAFF. The chain is built from TRBV6-1 and TRBJ1-1; 7 nucleotides agree with TRBD1. Trimming took 5 bases from V and 1 from J; bases not matched to a gene: 10. The germline V gene has CDR1 MNHNS and CDR2 SASEGT. This CDR3 region has 16 residues.